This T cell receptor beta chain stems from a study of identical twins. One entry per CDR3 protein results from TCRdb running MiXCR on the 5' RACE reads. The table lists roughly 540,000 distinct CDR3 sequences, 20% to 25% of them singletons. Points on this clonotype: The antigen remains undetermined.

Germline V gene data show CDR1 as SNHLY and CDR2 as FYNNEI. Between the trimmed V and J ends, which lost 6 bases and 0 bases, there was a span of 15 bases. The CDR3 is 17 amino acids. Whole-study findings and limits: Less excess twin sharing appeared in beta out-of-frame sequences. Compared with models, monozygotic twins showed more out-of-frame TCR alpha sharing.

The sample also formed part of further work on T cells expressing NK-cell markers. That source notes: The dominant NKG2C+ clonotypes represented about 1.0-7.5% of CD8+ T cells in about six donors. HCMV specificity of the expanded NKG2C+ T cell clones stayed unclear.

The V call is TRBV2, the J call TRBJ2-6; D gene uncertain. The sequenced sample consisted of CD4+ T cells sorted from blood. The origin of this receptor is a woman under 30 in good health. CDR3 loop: CASRKDFRTSGANVLTF. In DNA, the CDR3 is TGTGCCAGCAGAAAAGACTTCAGGACCTCTGGGGCCAACGTCCTGACTTTC.